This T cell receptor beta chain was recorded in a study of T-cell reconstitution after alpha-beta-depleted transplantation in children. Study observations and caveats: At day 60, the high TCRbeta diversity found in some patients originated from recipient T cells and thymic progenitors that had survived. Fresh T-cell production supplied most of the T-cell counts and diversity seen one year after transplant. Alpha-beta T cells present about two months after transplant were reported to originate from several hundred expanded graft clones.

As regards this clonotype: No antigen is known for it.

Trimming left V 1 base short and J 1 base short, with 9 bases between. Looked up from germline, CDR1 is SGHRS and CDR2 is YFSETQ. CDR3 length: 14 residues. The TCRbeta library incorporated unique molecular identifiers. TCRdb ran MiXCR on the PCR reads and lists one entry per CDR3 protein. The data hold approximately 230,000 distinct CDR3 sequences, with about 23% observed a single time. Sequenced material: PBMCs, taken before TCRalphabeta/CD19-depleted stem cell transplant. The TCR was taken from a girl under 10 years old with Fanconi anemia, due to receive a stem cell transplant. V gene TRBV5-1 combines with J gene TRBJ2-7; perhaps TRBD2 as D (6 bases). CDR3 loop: CASSLRGASYEQYF. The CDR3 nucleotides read TGCGCCAGCAGCTTGCGCGGGGCGTCCTACGAGCAGTACTTC.